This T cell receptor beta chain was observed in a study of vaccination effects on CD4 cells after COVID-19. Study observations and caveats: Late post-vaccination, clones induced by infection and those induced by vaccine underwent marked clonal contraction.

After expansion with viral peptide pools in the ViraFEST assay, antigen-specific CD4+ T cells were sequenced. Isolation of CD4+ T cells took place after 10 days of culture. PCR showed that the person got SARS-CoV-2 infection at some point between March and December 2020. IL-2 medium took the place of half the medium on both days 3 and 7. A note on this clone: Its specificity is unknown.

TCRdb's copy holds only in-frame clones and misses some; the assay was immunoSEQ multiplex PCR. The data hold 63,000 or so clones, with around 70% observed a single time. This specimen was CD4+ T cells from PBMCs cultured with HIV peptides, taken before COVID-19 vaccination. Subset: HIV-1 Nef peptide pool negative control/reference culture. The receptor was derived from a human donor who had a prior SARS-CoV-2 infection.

Here the CDR3 DNA reads TGTGCCAGCAGCTTAGTGTTTGGTAGCGGGGGCTCAATTTACAATGAGCAGTTCTTC. Protein product: CASSLVFGSGGSIYNEQFF. The gene calls are TRBV7-2 and TRBJ2-1; 9 bases map to TRBD2. Unmatched junction bases numbered 14, after V lost 1 base and J lost 4 bases. The CDR3 length is 19 residues. The germline gives CDR1 SGHTA, CDR2 FQGNSA. The whole variable domain, filled in from reference TRBV7-2 and TRBJ2-1, reads GAGVSQSPSNKVTEKGKDVELRCDPISGHTALYWYRQSLGQGLEFLIYFQGNSAPDKSGLPSDRFSAERTGGSVSTLTIQRTQQEDSAVYLCASSLVFGSGGSIYNEQFFGPGTRLTVL.